This TCR beta chain was found in a study of cytomegalovirus exposure and HLA in healthy donors. Study outcomes and limitations: An analysis done earlier found most TCR beta V segments productive about 87% or about 30% of the time. TCR beta V- and J-gene trimming was later associated with a missense DCLRE1C variant. A later analysis found common viral pathogens apparently linked to several of the most significant clusters. Many donors shared some public TCRs, even though most TCR sequences were rare.

Germline V gene lookup returns CDR1 SGDLS and CDR2 YYNGEE. J lost 4 bases, V lost 6 bases, and 7 bases had no gene match. The CDR3 runs to 14 residues. As regards this clone: Its antigen is still unknown.

Use of 60 Vbeta and 13 Jbeta primers characterized the PCR. Assay used: immunoSEQ multiplex PCR; TCRdb lists only in-frame clones, some missing. This sample has 150,000 or so clones; 80% occur once, and the top ten carry 2.4%. Sequencing was done on a sample of PBMCs. This TCR was recovered from a man aged 50-59 years in good health and CMV-seronegative. The V call is TRBV9, the J call TRBJ1-3, with 7 nucleotides matching TRBD1. The CDR3 reads CASTPDRMGNTIYF. CDR3 coding DNA: TGTGCCAGCACCCCGGACAGGATGGGAAACACCATATATTTT.